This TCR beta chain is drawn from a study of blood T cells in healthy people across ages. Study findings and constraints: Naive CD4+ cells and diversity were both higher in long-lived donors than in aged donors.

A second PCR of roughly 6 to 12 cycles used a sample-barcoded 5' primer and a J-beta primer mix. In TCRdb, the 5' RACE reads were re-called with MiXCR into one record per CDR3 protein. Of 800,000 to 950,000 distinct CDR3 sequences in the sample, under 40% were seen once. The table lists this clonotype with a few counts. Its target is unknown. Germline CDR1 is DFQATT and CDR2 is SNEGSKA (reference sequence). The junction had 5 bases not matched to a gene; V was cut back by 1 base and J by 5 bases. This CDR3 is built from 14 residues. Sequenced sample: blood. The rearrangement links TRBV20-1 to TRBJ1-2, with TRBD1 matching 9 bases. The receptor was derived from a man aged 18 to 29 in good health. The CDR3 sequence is CSARAPGQGYGYTF. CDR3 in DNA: TGCAGTGCTAGAGCTCCGGGACAGGGTTATGGCTACACCTTC.